This is a list of T cell receptor beta chains from one sample in a study of shared clonotypes between healthy human individuals. Clones were read by immunoSEQ multiplex PCR, and TCRdb kept only the in-frame ones, dropping some. This repertoire shows nearly 2 million clones, roughly 94% found once; its top ten account for 1.2%. The sequenced material came from naive CD8+ T cells sorted from blood. The origin of the receptors is a man aged 18 to 35 in good health. Each CDR3 is given with its conserved first and last residue. Fields, in order: V gene, CDR3 protein.

TRBV27 CASSLVGLGNEQFF
TRBV27 CASSFRTASPLHF
TRBV27 CASSPYLAGGREQYF
TRBV9 CASSGGTGASYEQYF
TRBV11-2 CASSLGGGDYNEQFF
TRBV5-4 CASSFFPGSSYEQYF
TRBV5-6 CASSWGAGGSNQPQHF
TRBV9 CASSVEPGPSNYGYTF
TRBV5-1 CASSLEGLGTEAFF
TRBV6-5 CASSYSVTGSNYGYTF
TRBV13 CASSLDREGVEQYF
TRBV11-2 CASSPVGGAYEQYF
TRBV5-6 CASSSDPYEQYF
TRBV4-3 CASSQVGTRREKLFF
TRBV19 CASSMRGGLPGELFF
TRBV5-6 CASSEENIAKNIQYF
TRBV4-1 CASSQDREELAGSDTQYF